The sequence of this T cell receptor (beta chain) was determined in a study of blood T cell repertoires in COVID-19. At the level of the study: Sites across the United States, Italy and Spain contributed samples from acute and convalescent COVID-19.

CDR1 and CDR2 from the germline V gene are MNHEY and SMNVEV (reference sequence). V gave up 6 bases and J gave up 5 bases, with 13 bases separating them. The CDR3 sequence is 14 residues long. Per the study methods: Reference gene primer amplification yielded estimated nucleated cell counts. TCRdb's table, derived via immunoSEQ multiplex PCR, lists solely in-frame clones and lacks some. Clone size and the V and J calls come from that table; the DNA yielded D and trimming. The sample holds 95,000 to 100,000 clones, approximately 92% seen once. The chain has TRBV27 and TRBJ1-4; D is undetermined. The sequencing input was peripheral blood. This sequence was found in a man in his fifties with active COVID-19. The CDR3 DNA reads as TGTGCCAGCAGCCCACACGGGAACAATGAAAAACTGTTTTTT. Residues: CASSPHGNNEKLFF.